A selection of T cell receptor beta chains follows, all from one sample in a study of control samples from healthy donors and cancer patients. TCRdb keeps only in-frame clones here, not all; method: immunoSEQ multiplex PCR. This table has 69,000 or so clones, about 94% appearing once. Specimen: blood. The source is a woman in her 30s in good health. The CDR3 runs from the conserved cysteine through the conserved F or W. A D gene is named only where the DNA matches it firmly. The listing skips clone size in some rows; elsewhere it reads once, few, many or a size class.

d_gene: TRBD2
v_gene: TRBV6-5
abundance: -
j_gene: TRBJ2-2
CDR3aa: CASSYLAGGPTGELFF
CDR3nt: TGTGCCAGCAGTTATTTGGCGGGGGGCCCCACCGGGGAGCTGTTTTTT

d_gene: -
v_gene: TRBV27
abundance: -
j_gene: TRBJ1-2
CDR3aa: CASSFEGHRADGYTF
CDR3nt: TGTGCCAGCAGTTTCGAAGGTCACAGGGCGGATGGCTACACCTTC

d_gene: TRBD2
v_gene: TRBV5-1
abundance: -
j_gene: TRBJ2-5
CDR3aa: CASSLAGGPETQYF
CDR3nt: TGCGCCAGCAGCCTAGCGGGGGGGCCGGAGACCCAGTACTTC

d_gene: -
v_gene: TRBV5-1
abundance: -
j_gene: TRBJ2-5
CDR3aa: CASSLDLVGQETQYF
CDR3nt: TGCGCCAGCAGCTTGGACCTAGTAGGACAAGAGACCCAGTACTTC

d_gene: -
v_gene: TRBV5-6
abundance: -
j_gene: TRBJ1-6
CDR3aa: CASSSRSPLHF
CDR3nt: TGTGCCAGCAGCTCGAGATCACCCCTCCACTTT

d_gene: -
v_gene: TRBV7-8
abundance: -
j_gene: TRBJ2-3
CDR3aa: CASSQRVGDTQYF
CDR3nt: TGTGCCAGCAGCCAAAGGGTAGGAGATACGCAGTATTTT

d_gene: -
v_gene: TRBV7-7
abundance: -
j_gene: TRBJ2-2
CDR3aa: CASSFRANTGELFF
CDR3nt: TGTGCTAGCAGCTTTCGGGCCAACACCGGGGAGCTGTTTTTT

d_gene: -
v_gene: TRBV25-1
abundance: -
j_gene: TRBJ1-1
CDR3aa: CASSDLSTEAFF
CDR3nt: TGTGCCAGCAGTGACCTGTCTACTGAAGCTTTCTTT

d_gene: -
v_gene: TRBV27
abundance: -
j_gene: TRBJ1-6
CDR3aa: CATSWDGNSPLHF
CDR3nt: TGTGCCACCTCTTGGGACGGGAATTCACCCCTCCACTTT

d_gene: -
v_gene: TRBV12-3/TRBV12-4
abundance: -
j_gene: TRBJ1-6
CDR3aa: CASIQGSGSPLHF
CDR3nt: TGTGCCAGCATCCAGGGGAGTGGGTCACCCCTCCACTTT

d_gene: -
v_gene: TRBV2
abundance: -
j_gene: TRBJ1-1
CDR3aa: CASSEVGGTEAFF
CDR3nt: TGTGCCAGCAGTGAAGTGGGGGGCACTGAAGCTTTCTTT

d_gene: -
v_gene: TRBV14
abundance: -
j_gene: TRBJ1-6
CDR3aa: CASSGGYNNSPLHF
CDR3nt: TGTGCCAGCAGCGGGGGGTACAATAATTCACCCCTCCACTTT

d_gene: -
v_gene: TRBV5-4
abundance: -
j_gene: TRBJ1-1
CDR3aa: CASSFWGGRGTEAFF
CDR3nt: TGTGCCAGCAGCTTTTGGGGGGGGCGAGGGACTGAAGCTTTCTTT

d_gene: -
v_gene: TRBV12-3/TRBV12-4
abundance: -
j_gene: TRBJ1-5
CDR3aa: CASSFDSNQPQHF
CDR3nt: TGTGCCAGCAGTTTCGATAGCAATCAGCCCCAGCATTTT

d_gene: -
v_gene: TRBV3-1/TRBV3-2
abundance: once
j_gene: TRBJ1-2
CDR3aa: CASSQDFTGPGYTF
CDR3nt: TGTGCCAGCAGCCAAGATTTCACGGGCCCTGGCTACACCTTC

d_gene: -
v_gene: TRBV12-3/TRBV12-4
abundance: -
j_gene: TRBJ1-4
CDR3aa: CASSYDGGEKLFF
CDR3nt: TGTGCCAGCAGTTACGACGGGGGTGAAAAACTGTTTTTT

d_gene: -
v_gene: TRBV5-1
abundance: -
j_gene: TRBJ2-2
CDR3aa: CASSLGRVNTGELFF
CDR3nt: TGCGCCAGCAGCTTAGGCAGGGTCAACACCGGGGAGCTGTTTTTT